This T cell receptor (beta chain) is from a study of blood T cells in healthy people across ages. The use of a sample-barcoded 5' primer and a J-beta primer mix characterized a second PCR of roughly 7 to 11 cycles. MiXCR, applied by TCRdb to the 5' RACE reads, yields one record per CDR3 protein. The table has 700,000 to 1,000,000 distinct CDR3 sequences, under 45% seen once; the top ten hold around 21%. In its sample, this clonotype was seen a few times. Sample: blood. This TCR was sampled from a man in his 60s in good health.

In nucleotides, the CDR3 is TGTGCCAGCAGTCCCCCGGGACATTTAAACGAGCAGTACTTC. It is translated as CASSPPGHLNEQYF. The rearrangement uses TRBV28 and TRBJ2-5, with D perhaps TRBD1 (6 bases). The J call may be mistaken, given a closer DNA end match to TRBJ2-7. The V gene's germline CDR1 is MDHEN and CDR2 SYDVKM. This CDR3 has 14 residues.